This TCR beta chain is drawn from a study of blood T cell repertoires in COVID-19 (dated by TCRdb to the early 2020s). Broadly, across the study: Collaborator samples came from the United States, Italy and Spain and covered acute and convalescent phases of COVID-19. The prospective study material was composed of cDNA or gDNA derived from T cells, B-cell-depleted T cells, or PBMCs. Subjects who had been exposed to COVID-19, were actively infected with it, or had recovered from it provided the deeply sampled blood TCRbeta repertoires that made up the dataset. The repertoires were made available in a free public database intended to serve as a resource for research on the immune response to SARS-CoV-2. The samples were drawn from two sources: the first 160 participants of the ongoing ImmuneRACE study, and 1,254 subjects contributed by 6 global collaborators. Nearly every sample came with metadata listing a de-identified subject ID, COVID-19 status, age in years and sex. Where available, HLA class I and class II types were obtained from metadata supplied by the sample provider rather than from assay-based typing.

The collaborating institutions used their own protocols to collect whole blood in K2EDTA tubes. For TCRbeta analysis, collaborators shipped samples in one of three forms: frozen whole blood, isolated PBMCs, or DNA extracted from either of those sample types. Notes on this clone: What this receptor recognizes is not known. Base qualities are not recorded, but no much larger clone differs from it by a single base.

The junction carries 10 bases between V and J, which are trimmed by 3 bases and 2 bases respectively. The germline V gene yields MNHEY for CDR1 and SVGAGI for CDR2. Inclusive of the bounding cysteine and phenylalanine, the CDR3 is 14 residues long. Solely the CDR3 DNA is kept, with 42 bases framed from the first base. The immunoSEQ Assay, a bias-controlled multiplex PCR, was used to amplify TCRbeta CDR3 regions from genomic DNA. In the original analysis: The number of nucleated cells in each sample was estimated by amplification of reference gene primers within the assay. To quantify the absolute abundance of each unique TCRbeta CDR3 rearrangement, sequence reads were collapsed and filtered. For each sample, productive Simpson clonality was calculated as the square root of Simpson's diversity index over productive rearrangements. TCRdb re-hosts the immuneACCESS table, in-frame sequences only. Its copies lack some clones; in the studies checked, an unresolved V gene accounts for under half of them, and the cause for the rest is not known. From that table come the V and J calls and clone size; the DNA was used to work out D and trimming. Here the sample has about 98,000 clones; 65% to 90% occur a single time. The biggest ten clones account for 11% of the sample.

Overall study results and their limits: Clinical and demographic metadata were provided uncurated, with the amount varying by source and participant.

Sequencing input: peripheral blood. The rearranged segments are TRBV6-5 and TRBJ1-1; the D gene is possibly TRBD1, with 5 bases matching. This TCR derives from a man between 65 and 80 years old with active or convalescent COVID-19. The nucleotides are TGTGCCAGCAGTTATGGGGGAGGAAACACTGAAGCTTTCTTT. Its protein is CASSYGGGNTEAFF.